The T cell receptor (beta chain) under discussion was sequenced for a study of technical replicates of blood from several donors. The table came from immunoSEQ multiplex PCR; TCRdb's copy has only in-frame clones and leaves some out. The sample includes about 56,000 clones, roughly 93% of them seen just once. The CDR3 loop spans 15 amino acids. Per germline, CDR1 SGHRS and CDR2 YFSETQ. Trimming pared 4 bases from V and 1 base from J, leaving 14 bases between. The gene calls are TRBV5-1 and TRBJ1-2; a weak D match, TRBD1 (6 bases). Sequencing used PBMCs. This clonotype was obtained from a human donor in good health. Some clones in this sample may be carry-over from other donors' samples. The CDR3 nucleotides read TGCGCCAGCAGCCCCCTGTCAGGGGATAACTATGGCTACACCTTC. It codes for CASSPLSGDNYGYTF.